This TCR beta chain derives from a study of type 1 regulatory T cells. Background on the study: T-allo10 is a Tr1-enriched, alloantigen-specific CD4 T cell product made in vitro.

This clonotype was counted only a few times. Using its own MiXCR run on the reads, TCRdb lists one record per CDR3 protein. The data show approximately 19,000 distinct CDR3 sequences, around 9.6% seen once. This CDR3 region has 14 residues. Trimming cost V 10 bases and J 0 bases, with 13 bases left between them. The germline V gene encodes CDR1 SGHKS and CDR2 YYEKEE (reference sequence). The sample consisted of CD4+ T cells, either the whole sample or a sorted fraction (not recorded which). This TCR was sampled from a human donor in good health. The chain recombines TRBV5-5 with TRBJ2-2; the D gene is possibly TRBD2 (6 bases). The CDR3, as DNA: TGTGCCGGGACTGAGCGGTCGAACACCGGGGAGCTGTTTTTT. This gives the protein CAGTERSNTGELFF.